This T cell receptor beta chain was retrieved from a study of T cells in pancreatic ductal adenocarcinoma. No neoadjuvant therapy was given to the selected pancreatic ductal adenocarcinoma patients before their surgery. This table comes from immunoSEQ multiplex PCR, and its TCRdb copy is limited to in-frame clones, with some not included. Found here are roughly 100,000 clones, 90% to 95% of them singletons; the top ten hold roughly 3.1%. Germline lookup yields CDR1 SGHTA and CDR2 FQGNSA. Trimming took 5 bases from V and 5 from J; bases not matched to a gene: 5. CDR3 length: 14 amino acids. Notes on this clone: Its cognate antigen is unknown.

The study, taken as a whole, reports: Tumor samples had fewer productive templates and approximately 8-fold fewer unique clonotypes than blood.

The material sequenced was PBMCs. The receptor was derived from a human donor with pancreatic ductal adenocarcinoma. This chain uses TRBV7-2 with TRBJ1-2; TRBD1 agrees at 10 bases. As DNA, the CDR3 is TGTGCCAGCAGCCCTAGACAGGGGGCTTATGGCTACACCTTC. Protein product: CASSPRQGAYGYTF.